The present T cell receptor (beta chain) was sequenced within a study of blood T cell repertoires in COVID-19. Overall study context: The samples span acute and convalescent COVID-19 from the United States, Italy and Spain. From T cells, B-cell-depleted T cells, or PBMCs came the material, which was cDNA or gDNA.

With V trimmed by 7 bases and J by 0 bases, 4 bases remained unmatched. The CDR3 is 15 amino acids. Germline assignment: CDR1 LNHDA and CDR2 SQIVND (reference sequence). Study processing details: Reference gene primer amplification yielded estimated nucleated cell counts. Profiled with immunoSEQ multiplex PCR; TCRdb holds only in-frame clones, not every one. V and J calls and clone size are those listed in that table; D and trimming were worked out from the DNA. Of roughly 260,000 clones in the sample, around 89% are singletons; the top ten hold roughly 4%. Sequencing used peripheral blood. The sequence derives from a man aged 60 to 69 who had recovered from COVID-19. The chain combines TRBV19 with TRBJ1-5, with TRBD1 matching over 9 bases. The CDR3 loop reads CASMRTGDSNQPQHF. The CDR3 bases are TGTGCCAGTATGAGGACAGGGGATAGCAATCAGCCCCAGCATTTT.